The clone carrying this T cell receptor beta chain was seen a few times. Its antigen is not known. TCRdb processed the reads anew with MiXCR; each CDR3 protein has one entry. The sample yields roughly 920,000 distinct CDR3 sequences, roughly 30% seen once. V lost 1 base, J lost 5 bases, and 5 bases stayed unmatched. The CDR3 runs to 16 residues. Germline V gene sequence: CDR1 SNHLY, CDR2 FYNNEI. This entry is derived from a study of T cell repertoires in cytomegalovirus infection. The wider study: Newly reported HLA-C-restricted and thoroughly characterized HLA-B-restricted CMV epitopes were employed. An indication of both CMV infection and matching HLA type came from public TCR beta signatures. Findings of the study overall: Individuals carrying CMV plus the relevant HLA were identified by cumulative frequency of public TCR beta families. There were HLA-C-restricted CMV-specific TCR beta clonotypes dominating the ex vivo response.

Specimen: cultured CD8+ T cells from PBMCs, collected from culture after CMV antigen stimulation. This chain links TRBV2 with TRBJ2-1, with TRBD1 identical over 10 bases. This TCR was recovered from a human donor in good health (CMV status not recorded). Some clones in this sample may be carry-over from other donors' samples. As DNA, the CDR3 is TGTGCCAGCAGTGAAGTTGGACAGGGGGGGAACAATGAGCAGTTCTTC. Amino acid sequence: CASSEVGQGGNNEQFF.